Following are 23 T cell receptor beta chains from one sample sequenced in a study of Graves' ophthalmopathy and Graves' hyperthyroidism. Researchers took RNA transcripts and amplified TCR beta CDR3 regions from them. The workflow started with a first-round RT-PCR run with HTBI primers and then moved on to a second-round multiplex PCR. TCRdb reprocessed the multiplex PCR reads with MiXCR, giving one entry per CDR3 protein. The sample holds around 1.1 million distinct CDR3 sequences; about two fifths are singletons and the top ten take 11%. Sequenced sample: peripheral blood or thyroid tissue (not recorded which). The source is an adult man with Graves' hyperthyroidism.

This clonotype has just a few counts. The V and J genes are TRBV7-8 and TRBJ1-6; 12 bases align to TRBD1. The CDR3 totals 14 residues. Looked up from germline, CDR1 is SGHVS and CDR2 is FQNEAQ. V gave up 7 bases and J gave up 10 bases; unmatched junction bases: 5. CDR3 sequence: CASTPGTGGSPLHF. CDR3 DNA sequence: TGTGCCAGCACCCCCGGGACAGGGGGCTCACCCCTCCACTTT.

In this sample, this clonotype turned up many times. The gene calls are TRBV20-1 and TRBJ2-2, with 15 bases aligning to TRBD2. Germline V gives CDR1 DFQATT, CDR2 SNEGSKA (reference sequence). V shed 6 bases and J 7 bases; nucleotides not matched to a gene: 6. The CDR3 has 15 amino acids. DNA for the CDR3: TGCAGTGCCGAGGGGACTAGCGGGGGGATCGGGGAGCTGTTTTTT. Translation gives CSAEGTSGGIGELFF.

The table lists this clonotype with many counts. V and J are TRBV7-8 and TRBJ1-1; 8 bases line up with TRBD1. Germline V gene lookup returns CDR1 SGHVS and CDR2 FQNEAQ. J gave up 1 base and V 2 bases, and 9 bases lay outside the gene matches. CDR3 size: 17 residues. The CDR3 reads CASSLMGQAIGNTEAFF. The CDR3 nucleotides are TGTGCCAGCAGCTTAATGGGACAGGCGATTGGGAACACTGAAGCTTTCTTT.

There are a few counts of this clonotype. The rearrangement uses TRBV12-3 or TRBV12-4 and TRBJ2-7; D could derive from TRBD1 or TRBD2 (5 bases each). The V gene lost 2 bases and the J gene lost 7 bases, with 15 bases spanning the gap. CDR3 length equals 14 residues. The CDR3 loop reads CASSLRGSPGEQYF. CDR3 DNA: TGTGCCAGCAGTTTAAGGGGTTCCCCGGGGGAGCAGTACTTC.

Of note for this clonotype: The germline gene is not matched at one end of the junction; a read error may be the cause. The chain is built from TRBV3-1 and TRBJ1-1, with D perhaps matching TRBD1 (5 bases). Germline CDR1 and CDR2: LGHDT and YNNKEL (reference sequence). This CDR3 is 14 amino acids long. The CDR3 spells CASSHLQGVAEASF. Here the CDR3 DNA reads TGTGCCAGCAGCCATCTCCAGGGCGTCGCTGAAGCTTCCTTT.

The gene calls are TRBV28 and TRBJ1-2; D perhaps matches TRBD1 (6 bases). The CDR3 is made up of 13 amino acids. V lost 6 bases, J lost 4 bases, and 12 bases lay in between. CDR1 and CDR2 from the germline V gene are MDHEN and SYDVKM. CDR3 in amino acids: CASSRRGAYGYTF. For the CDR3, the DNA is TGTGCCAGCAGCCGCAGGGGAGCCTATGGCTACACCTTC.

This sequence joins TRBV12-3 or TRBV12-4 and TRBJ1-1, with D hard to call. V shed 4 bases and J shed 2 bases, with 11 bases lying between them. CDR3 length equals 14 residues. Here the CDR3 reads CASSSSSGNTEAFF. Written as DNA, the CDR3 is TGTGCCAGCAGTTCAAGCTCCGGTAACACTGAAGCTTTCTTT.

This clonotype was detected ten times or more. The chain carries TRBV9 and TRBJ1-4; a possible D gene is TRBD1 (5 bases). The CDR3 covers 14 residues. Germline values: CDR1 SGDLS, CDR2 YYNGEE. Trimming left V 3 bases short and J 0 bases short, with 6 bases between. CDR3 sequence: CASSATATNEKLFF. DNA of the CDR3: TGTGCCAGCAGCGCGACAGCAACTAATGAAAAACTGTTTTTT.

The rearrangement joins TRBV7-2 to TRBJ2-7, with 8 positions matching TRBD2. The CDR3 loop spans 11 amino acids. The junction had 1 base not matched to a gene; V was cut back by 6 bases and J by 6 bases. Germline-derived CDR1 and CDR2 are SGHTA and FQGNSA. CDR3 sequence reads: CASRRGAEQYF. As DNA, the CDR3 is TGTGCCAGCAGGCGGGGGGCCGAGCAGTACTTC.

In regard to this clonotype: This may be a read error: a much more frequent sequence differs by one nucleotide. This rearrangement joins TRBV20-1 to TRBJ1-1; TRBD1 might be the D (5 bases). The CDR3 has 15 residues. Trimming took off 2 bases at V and 2 bases at J, with 15 bases between the two ends. The germline gives CDR1 DFQATT, CDR2 SNEGSKA (reference sequence). Here the CDR3 reads CSARTPGTGNTEAFF. The CDR3 DNA is TGCAGTGCTAGAACTCCCGGGACGGGAAACACTGAAGCTTTCTTT.

Worth noting for this clonotype: This may stem from a read error, because a much larger clone lies one nucleotide away. V usage is TRBV20-1 and J usage is TRBJ1-4; D unresolved. Germline V gene sequence: CDR1 DFQATT, CDR2 SNEGSKA (reference sequence). The CDR3 is 15 amino acids. CDR3 sequence: CSAGDRGESHEKLFF. The CDR3 region has the DNA TGCAGTGCTGGAGATCGCGGGGAATCACATGAAAAACTGTTTTTT.

This clonotype was seen at least ten times. The CDR3 region is CASSMARHTEAFF. The CDR3 DNA is TGTGCCAGTAGTATGGCCAGACACACTGAAGCTTTCTTT. The V call is TRBV19, the J call TRBJ1-1; unclear D gene. V lost 3 bases, J lost 3 bases, and 8 bases lay in between. Per germline, CDR1 LNHDA and CDR2 SQIVND (reference sequence). The CDR3 loop spans 13 amino acids.

This clonotype was seen just once. This CDR3 reads CASSTDRGHTNYGYTF. CDR3 in DNA: TGTGCCAGCAGCACGGACAGGGGGCATACTAACTATGGCTACACCTTC. The rearrangement uses TRBV11-1 and TRBJ1-2; 11 bases are a match to TRBD1. From germline, CDR1 is SGHAT and CDR2 FQDESV (reference sequence). The CDR3 is 16 amino acids. V shed 5 bases, J shed 0 bases, and the junction held 5 bases outside the gene matches.

Many counts were recorded for this clonotype. The genes are TRBV29-1 and TRBJ2-5; 8 nucleotides match TRBD2. The CDR3 is 14 amino acids. Germline values: CDR1 SQVTM, CDR2 ANQGSEA. Losses at the gene ends were 7 bases for V and 4 bases for J; bases not matched to a gene: 11. The CDR3: CSARARAGGETQYF. CDR3 coding DNA: TGCAGCGCCCGCGCGCGGGCGGGAGGAGAGACCCAGTACTTC.

This clonotype was picked up many times. This rearrangement joins TRBV7-9 to TRBJ1-1; D is unresolved. Germline V gene data show CDR1 as SEHNR and CDR2 as FQNEAQ (reference sequence). The V gene lost 0 bases and the J gene lost 3 bases, with 11 bases spanning the gap. The CDR3 contains 15 residues. The CDR3 loop is CASSLARHSYTEAFF. In DNA form, the CDR3 reads TGTGCCAGCAGCTTAGCGAGACACTCGTACACTGAAGCTTTCTTT. The full variable domain, rest sourced from reference TRBV7-9 and TRBJ1-1, is DTGVSQNPRHKITKRGQNVTFRCDPISEHNRLYWYRQTLGQGPEFLTYFQNEAQLEKSRLLSDRFSAERPKGSFSTLEIQRTEQGDSAMYLCASSLARHSYTEAFFGQGTRLTVV.

This clonotype was picked up many times. CDR3: CATSRGVGDSPLHF. Written as DNA, the CDR3 is TGTGCCACCAGCAGAGGGGTTGGGGATTCACCCCTCCACTTT. The rearrangement joins TRBV15 to TRBJ1-6; D is unclear. This CDR3 is built from 14 residues. The V end was cut by 1 base, the J end by 8 bases, with 9 bases between. CDR1 LNHNV and CDR2 YYDKDF come from the germline V gene (reference sequence).

The chain recombines TRBV29-1 with TRBJ1-2; 7 bases map to TRBD1. Germline V CDR1 and CDR2: SQVTM, ANQGSEA. V shed 3 bases and J 1 base; nucleotides not matched to a gene: 2. This CDR3 has 13 amino acids. CDR3 coding DNA: TGCAGCGTTGACCGGGACAGTAACTATGGCTACACCTTC. Protein product: CSVDRDSNYGYTF.

This clonotype was observed a handful of times. The chain couples TRBV5-4 to TRBJ2-5, with TRBD2 matching 15 bases. Germline loops: CDR1 SGHNT, CDR2 YYREEE (reference sequence). The length of the CDR3 is 17 residues. V lost 4 bases, J lost 8 bases, and 12 bases stayed unmatched. The CDR3 DNA reads as TGTGCCAGCAGCCAACGGACTAGCGGGAGGGCCGAGTCAACCCAGTACTTC. This sequence encodes CASSQRTSGRAESTQYF.

This clonotype was counted at least ten times. The DNA of the CDR3 is TGTGCCAGCAGCTTAGTGTTATCGGCACCCAGCACCGGGGAGCTGTTTTTT. Translation gives CASSLVLSAPSTGELFF. V is TRBV7-9 and J is TRBJ2-2; D is unresolved. The CDR3 loop spans 17 amino acids. The V gene lost 1 base and the J gene lost 4 bases, with 16 bases spanning the gap. Germline V gene data show CDR1 as SEHNR and CDR2 as FQNEAQ (reference sequence).

Many counts were recorded for this clonotype. The chain carries TRBV5-1 and TRBJ1-1, with a tentative D call TRBD1 (6 bases). CDR3 size: 13 residues. Germline lookup yields CDR1 SGHRS and CDR2 YFSETQ. V lost 1 base and J 6 bases, leaving 10 bases between the germline ends. CDR3 amino acids: CASSLNRVAEAFF. The CDR3 bases are TGCGCCAGCAGCTTGAACAGGGTGGCTGAAGCTTTCTTT. The variable domain in full, with the rest retrieved from reference TRBV5-1 and TRBJ1-1, is KAGVTQTPRYLIKTRGQQVTLSCSPISGHRSVSWYQQTPGQGLQFLFEYFSETQRNKGNFPGRFSGRQFSNSRSEMNVSTLELGDSALYLCASSLNRVAEAFFGQGTRLTVV.

The gene calls are TRBV7-2 and TRBJ1-6; possibly TRBD1 for D (6 bases). V shed 4 bases and J shed 9 bases, with 13 bases lying between them. Germline CDR1 and CDR2: SGHTA and FQGNSA. The CDR3 runs to 14 residues. The CDR3, as DNA: TGTGCCAGCAGCTACAGGGAATTCGGTTCACCCCTCCACTTT. Translating it yields CASSYREFGSPLHF.

This clonotype has ten or more counts. The V call is TRBV14, the J call TRBJ1-1, with unresolved D. CDR3 size: 14 residues. Germline CDR1 and CDR2: SGHDN and FVKESK. V dropped 0 bases and J dropped 6 bases, with 11 bases sitting between them. The CDR3 here is CASSQDRLIAEAFF. The CDR3 DNA is TGTGCCAGCAGCCAAGACAGGTTGATAGCTGAAGCTTTCTTT.

This chain links TRBV25-1 with TRBJ1-6; D not certain. In germline, CDR1 is MGHDK, CDR2 SYGVNS. V lost 3 bases, J lost 9 bases, and 12 bases lay in between. The CDR3 has 14 amino acids. The CDR3: CASSDDMGGSPLHF. CDR3 DNA: TGTGCCAGCAGTGACGATATGGGAGGTTCACCCCTCCACTTT.